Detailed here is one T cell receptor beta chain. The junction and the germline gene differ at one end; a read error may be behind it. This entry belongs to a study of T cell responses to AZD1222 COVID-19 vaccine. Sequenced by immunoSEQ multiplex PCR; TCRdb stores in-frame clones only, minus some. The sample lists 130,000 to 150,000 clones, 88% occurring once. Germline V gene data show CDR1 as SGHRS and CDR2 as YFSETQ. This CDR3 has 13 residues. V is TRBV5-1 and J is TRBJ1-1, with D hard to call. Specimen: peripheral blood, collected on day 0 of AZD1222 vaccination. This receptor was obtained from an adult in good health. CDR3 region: CASSLAWNAEAFF. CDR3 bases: TGCGCCAGCAGCTTGGCTTGGAACGCTGAAGCTTTCTTT.